Listed here are 9 T cell receptor beta chains from one sample, sequenced in a study of OX40 agonist ivuxolimab in advanced cancers. Sequencing used immunoSEQ multiplex PCR; TCRdb keeps in-frame clones, though not all of them. In the table there are fewer than 90,000 clones, about 90% of which are singletons. Sequenced material: CD4+ or CD8+ T cells sorted from blood, taken in a trial of the OX40 agonist ivuxolimab. The receptors were sampled from an adult with an advanced solid tumor such as melanoma, head and neck, liver or kidney cancer.

This clone was counted only a few times. The DNA is left out, because the CDR3 cannot be placed on it with certainty; the CDR3 is given as TCRdb lists it. This chain links TRBV21-1 with TRBJ2-1. TRBV21-1 is shown as a pseudogene. The CDR3 contains 17 residues when both ends are counted. This CDR3 reads CASSAPWGRGSYNEQFF.

V usage is TRBV7-2 and J usage is TRBJ1-2, with a possible D match to TRBD1 (5 bases). V lost 0 bases to trimming and J lost 4 bases, with 9 bases between them. This CDR3 is built from 14 residues. Germline values: CDR1 SGHTA, CDR2 FQGNSA. The CDR3 reads CASSLATTAYGYTF. For the CDR3, the DNA is TGTGCCAGCAGCTTAGCGACGACAGCCTATGGCTACACCTTC.

This clone has only one observation. This rearrangement joins TRBV28 to TRBJ2-7; D is perhaps TRBD1 (5 bases). The V end lost 7 bases, the J end lost 2 bases, and 15 bases lay between the germline ends. The germline CDR1 and CDR2 sequences are MDHEN and SYDVKM. The CDR3 is made up of 14 amino acids. The CDR3 sequence: CASISDNPPYEQYF. CDR3 DNA sequence: TGTGCCAGCATTTCGGACAACCCACCCTACGAGCAGTACTTC.

The CDR3 DNA sequence: TGTGCTAGTGGGGGACAGTCCCCCACAGATACGCAGTATTTT. Its translation: CASGGQSPTDTQYF. The V and J genes are TRBV12-5 and TRBJ2-3; TRBD1 matches 7 bases. CDR1 is LGHNT, CDR2 FRNRAP, per germline. The V and J ends lost 6 bases and 2 bases, in that order; junction bases with no gene match: 5. The CDR3 is made up of 14 amino acids.

The CDR3 bases are TGCGCCAGCAGCCTGGGGACACGAAGTTTCACAGATACGCAGTATTTT. It yields the protein CASSLGTRSFTDTQYF. The rearrangement joins TRBV5-1 to TRBJ2-3, with a weak D call TRBD1 (6 bases). The CDR3 is 16 residues long. The germline gives CDR1 SGHRS, CDR2 YFSETQ. The V end lost 4 bases, the J end lost 2 bases, and 17 bases lay between the germline ends. The variable domain in full, with the rest retrieved from reference TRBV5-1 and TRBJ2-3, is KAGVTQTPRYLIKTRGQQVTLSCSPISGHRSVSWYQQTPGQGLQFLFEYFSETQRNKGNFPGRFSGRQFSNSRSEMNVSTLELGDSALYLCASSLGTRSFTDTQYFGPGTRLTVL.

The chain uses TRBV4-3 and TRBJ2-3; 7 nucleotides line up with TRBD1. The V gene's germline CDR1 is LGHNA and CDR2 YSLEER. CDR3 length: 15 residues. V dropped 3 bases and J dropped 2; count of bases not matched to a gene: 5. This chain's CDR3 is CASSHRTGSTDTQYF. In nucleotides, the CDR3 is TGCGCCAGCAGCCACCGGACAGGCTCCACAGATACGCAGTATTTT.

This clone has a handful of counts. As DNA, the CDR3 is TGTGCCAGCAGCGCGCGGACATCCTACAATGAGCAGTTCTTC. This encodes CASSARTSYNEQFF. The chain uses TRBV9 and TRBJ2-1; D perhaps matches TRBD1 (5 bases). The germline V gene has CDR1 SGDLS and CDR2 YYNGEE. Trimming took off 3 bases at V and 1 base at J, with 8 bases between the two ends. The CDR3 has 14 residues.

The chain is built from TRBV19 and TRBJ1-2; D is perhaps TRBD1 (6 bases). The CDR3 is 13 amino acids. CDR1 is LNHDA, CDR2 SQIVND, per germline (reference sequence). V shed 3 bases and J shed 6 bases, with 11 bases lying between them. CDR3 nucleotide sequence: TGTGCCAGTAGTATCGATTACAGGGATGGCTACACCTTC. Translation gives CASSIDYRDGYTF.

The V and J genes are TRBV29-1 and TRBJ2-2, with D maybe TRBD1 (5 bases). Trimming shortened V by 4 bases and J by 5 bases, and 14 bases separated the two germline ends. CDR3 length equals 14 residues. Germline CDR1 is SQVTM and CDR2 is ANQGSEA. CDR3: CSVGLGPRTGELFF. CDR3 in DNA: TGCAGCGTTGGGTTGGGGCCGAGGACCGGGGAGCTGTTTTTT.